The clone carrying this TCR beta chain has a count of ten or more. The antigen remains undetermined. Time point here: newly diagnosed GD, antithyroid drugs for less than 3 months. PBMC RNA was the source of the TCR library. Tubes containing EDTA received roughly 9 milliliters of drawn peripheral blood. The germline CDR1 and CDR2 sequences are SGHDN and FVKESK. V lost 4 bases, J lost 3 bases, and 7 bases stayed unmatched. The CDR3 contains 16 residues. This sample stems from a study of regulatory T cells in long-lasting Graves disease. Whole-study results and caveats: Possibly, accuracy suffered from the small sample size.

TCR beta libraries were built with iRepertoire HTBI primers and Arm-PCR of CDR3 regions. MiXCR, applied by TCRdb to the multiplex PCR reads, yields one record per CDR3 protein. Here the sample spans more than 450,000 distinct CDR3 sequences, about 17% being singletons. A further study also used this sample, focusing on T cells in Graves' hyperthyroidism and ophthalmopathy.

This chain uses TRBV14 with TRBJ2-3, with 10 bases identical to TRBD1. This sequence originates from a man aged 40-55 years with Graves disease. The sequenced sample was peripheral blood mononuclear cells (PBMCs), obtained at new diagnosis, from a patient treated with antithyroid drugs. CDR3 protein: CASSPRQGAKTDTQYF. In nucleotides, the CDR3 is TGTGCCAGCAGCCCCCGACAGGGGGCGAAGACAGATACGCAGTATTTT.